This entry lists 18 T cell receptor beta chains sequenced from one sample in a study of blood T cell repertoires in COVID-19. Produced via immunoSEQ multiplex PCR; TCRdb's table is partial and in-frame only. The profile shows about 290,000 clones, 70% to 90% of them singletons. Sequences were obtained from peripheral blood. The receptors stem from a woman aged 50 to 65 with active or convalescent COVID-19.

This clone was counted between two and nine times. The chain employs TRBV9 and TRBJ2-5; D may be TRBD1 (6 bases). The CDR3 spans 15 residues. Germline V gene sequence: CDR1 SGDLS, CDR2 YYNGEE. Trimming left V 1 base short and J 5 bases short, with 15 bases between. The CDR3 nucleotides read TGTGCCAGCAGCGTATCCCAGGGGCACGGGGAGACCCAGTACTTC. This translates into CASSVSQGHGETQYF.

The rearrangement joins TRBV19 to TRBJ1-5, with D possibly matching TRBD1 (6 bases). The germline V and J ends were trimmed by 3 bases and 6 bases, with 18 bases remaining between them. The CDR3 covers 16 residues. Germline CDR1 is LNHDA and CDR2 is SQIVND (reference sequence). The CDR3 protein is CASSMARTGLRQPQHF. The CDR3 bases are TGTGCCAGTAGTATGGCCCGTACAGGGTTGCGTCAGCCCCAGCATTTT.

V usage is TRBV6-5 and J usage is TRBJ2-5; unclear D gene. V dropped 5 bases and J dropped 4 bases, with 5 bases sitting between them. CDR3 length: 11 amino acids. Germline V CDR1 and CDR2: MNHEY, SVGAGI. The CDR3 DNA reads TGTGCCAGCAGTCTCGGAGAGACCCAGTACTTC. Translated, it gives CASSLGETQYF.

The genes are TRBV11-2 and TRBJ2-1, with 8 bases fitting TRBD2. The ends lost 5 bases at V and 5 bases at J; junction bases unmatched: 11. The CDR3 consists of 16 residues. Germline V gives CDR1 SGHAT, CDR2 FQNNGV. CDR3: CASSRAGTRLHNEQFF. The CDR3 DNA is TGTGCCAGCAGCCGGGCGGGGACTAGACTCCACAATGAGCAGTTCTTC.

This clone is a singleton in its sample. The CDR3 DNA reads as TGTGCCAGCAGCGTTAGTAGCGGGAGGGCGACCGGGGAGCTGTTTTTT. Protein: CASSVSSGRATGELFF. The chain couples TRBV9 to TRBJ2-2, with TRBD2 matching 11 bases. The CDR3 sequence is 16 residues long. Germline trimming cut 2 bases from V and 5 bases from J; bases unmatched to any gene: 5. Germline V gene data show CDR1 as SGDLS and CDR2 as YYNGEE.

The V call is TRBV5-6, the J call TRBJ2-7, with D maybe TRBD1 (5 bases). The ends were cut back, 0 bases at V and 5 bases at J, with 9 bases in the middle. Per germline, CDR1 SGHDT and CDR2 YYEEEE. The CDR3 contains 13 residues. The CDR3 here is CASSLAGPHEQYF. CDR3 DNA: TGTGCCAGCAGCTTGGCAGGGCCCCACGAGCAGTACTTC.

The gene calls are TRBV30 and TRBJ2-7; TRBD2 agrees at 8 bases. In germline, CDR1 is GTSNPN, CDR2 SVGIG (reference sequence). V gave up 5 bases and J gave up 2 bases; unmatched junction bases: 2. The CDR3 totals 12 residues. CDR3 in DNA: TGTGCCTGGGCGGGGGGCCCCTACGAGCAGTACTTC. The encoded protein is CAWAGGPYEQYF.

J is TRBJ2-2 and V is TRBV18; D may be TRBD2 (6 bases). Germline CDR1 KGHSH, CDR2 LQKENI. The CDR3 length is 14 residues. The ends were cut back, 2 bases at V and 6 bases at J, with 10 bases in the middle. DNA of the CDR3: TGTGCCAGCTCACCATGGAGGGACGCCGGGGAGCTGTTTTTT. Protein sequence: CASSPWRDAGELFF.

The chain employs TRBV7-2 and TRBJ2-1, with D perhaps matching TRBD2 (6 bases). The germline CDR1 and CDR2 sequences are SGHTA and FQGNSA. The CDR3 totals 13 residues. Trimming shortened V by 6 bases and J by 7 bases, and 13 bases separated the two germline ends. The CDR3 coding sequence is TGTGCCAGCAGTCGGGAGCGGCTTAATGAGCAGTTCTTC. It encodes CASSRERLNEQFF.

This chain links TRBV16 with TRBJ2-7, with TRBD1 as a possible D gene (5 bases). Trimming took off 0 bases at V and 7 bases at J, with 13 bases between the two ends. CDR3 length: 14 amino acids. Germline V lookup: CDR1 KGHSY, CDR2 FQNENV. CDR3 nucleotide sequence: TGTGCCAGCAGCCAATCTCTGAAGGGGCTGGAGCAGTACTTC. Its translation is CASSQSLKGLEQYF.

The V gene is TRBV18, the J gene TRBJ2-7; D possibly corresponds to TRBD2 (5 bases). The V gene's germline CDR1 is KGHSH and CDR2 LQKENI. The CDR3 length is 15 residues. The ends were cut back, 5 bases at V and 2 bases at J, with 16 bases in the middle. The CDR3 sequence is CASSKYTRGTYEQYF. In nucleotides, the CDR3 is TGTGCCAGCTCAAAATATACACGGGGAACCTACGAGCAGTACTTC.

The genes are TRBV6-5 and TRBJ1-1; TRBD1 matches at 9 bases. The CDR3 is 14 amino acids. V lost 7 bases, J lost 1 base, and 4 bases stayed unmatched. From germline, CDR1 is MNHEY and CDR2 SVGAGI. DNA of the CDR3: TGTGCCAGCACTTTGGACAGGGGGAACACTGAAGCTTTCTTT. It specifies CASTLDRGNTEAFF.

The rearrangement uses TRBV7-2 and TRBJ2-2, with no clear D. The V end lost 5 bases, the J end lost 5 bases, and 27 bases lay between the germline ends. In germline, CDR1 is SGHTA, CDR2 FQGNSA. The CDR3 length is 19 residues. DNA for the CDR3: TGTGCCAGCAGCGTACACCACACCATCAGGCGTACCCTGACCGGGGAGCTGTTTTTT. This codes for CASSVHHTIRRTLTGELFF.

The chain carries TRBV7-6 and TRBJ2-2, with 10 bases aligning to TRBD2. Germline CDR1 reads SGHVS; CDR2 reads FNYEAQ. The CDR3 is 15 residues long. V dropped 5 bases and J dropped 7; count of bases not matched to a gene: 7. The CDR3 is CASSQLTSGFGELFF. CDR3 nucleotide sequence: TGTGCCAGCAGCCAACTGACTAGCGGGTTCGGGGAGCTGTTTTTT.

The gene calls are TRBV7-3 and TRBJ2-1, with D possibly TRBD2 on 6 matching bases. CDR3 length: 14 residues. Germline loops: CDR1 SGHTA, CDR2 FQGTGA. V was pared by 5 bases and J by 10 bases, with 18 bases between. The CDR3 DNA sequence: TGTGCCAGCAGCCAGCTCGCCGGGAGAAACGAGCAGTTCTTC. Amino acid sequence: CASSQLAGRNEQFF.

This clone appeared a single time. The V call is TRBV28, the J call TRBJ1-1; the D gene is possibly TRBD1 (5 bases). Germline V gene sequence: CDR1 MDHEN, CDR2 SYDVKM. V lost 5 bases and J 5 bases, leaving 12 bases between the germline ends. The CDR3 runs to 13 residues. The CDR3 protein is CASSLPGGTEAFF. The DNA of the CDR3 is TGTGCCAGCAGTCTGCCGGGGGGTACTGAAGCTTTCTTT.

The V and J genes are TRBV12-3 or TRBV12-4 and TRBJ2-7; no clear D. This CDR3 has 12 amino acids. Trimming stripped 7 bases from V and 6 bases from J, with 13 bases between. Written as DNA, the CDR3 is TGTGCCAGCAACAGACGTGCAGGCGAGCAGTACTTC. Its protein is CASNRRAGEQYF.

The chain has TRBV28 and TRBJ1-3; D is uncertain. The germline V gene encodes CDR1 MDHEN and CDR2 SYDVKM. The V and J ends lost 1 base and 1 base respectively, with 8 bases between them. The CDR3 covers 15 residues. The CDR3 DNA reads as TGTGCCAGCAGTTTATCATCATTTTCTGGAAACACCATATATTTT. Its protein is CASSLSSFSGNTIYF.